This T cell receptor (beta chain) originates from a study of molecular identifiers for immune sequencing clone quantification. Whole-study results and caveats: Clones above 20 RNA copies contained over 97% of effector molecules but under 1% of naive ones.

There are many counts of this clonotype. What it binds is unknown. This CDR3 is 17 amino acids long. Trimming removed 0 bases from V and 0 bases from J, with 17 bases in between. Germline V CDR1 and CDR2: SQVTM, ANQGSEA. The bulk TCR libraries were made with methods described before and with listed TCR primers. TCRdb passed the PCR reads through MiXCR, listing each CDR3 protein once. This sample yields about 640,000 distinct CDR3 sequences, of which just under 20% are seen a single time; roughly 0.83% belongs to the top ten. Naive CD8 libraries came from approximately 20,000 to 1,000,000 sorted cells with 10%, 30% or 50% RNA. For naive CD8 T cells, sorting used the CD8+CD4-CCR7+CD45RA+ phenotype.

The chain has TRBV29-1 and TRBJ2-5, with D tentatively TRBD2 (6 bases). What was sequenced was naive CD8+ T cells from blood, with Jurkat cell RNA spiked in. Described subset: FACS-sorted CD8+CD4-CCR7+CD45RA+ naive T cells. The clonotype originates from a human donor in good health. Some libraries in this study had Jurkat cell RNA spiked in. CDR3 bases: TGCAGCGTTGAAGAGCCGGGACTCACCACGTACCAAGAGACCCAGTACTTC. Its translation is CSVEEPGLTTYQETQYF.